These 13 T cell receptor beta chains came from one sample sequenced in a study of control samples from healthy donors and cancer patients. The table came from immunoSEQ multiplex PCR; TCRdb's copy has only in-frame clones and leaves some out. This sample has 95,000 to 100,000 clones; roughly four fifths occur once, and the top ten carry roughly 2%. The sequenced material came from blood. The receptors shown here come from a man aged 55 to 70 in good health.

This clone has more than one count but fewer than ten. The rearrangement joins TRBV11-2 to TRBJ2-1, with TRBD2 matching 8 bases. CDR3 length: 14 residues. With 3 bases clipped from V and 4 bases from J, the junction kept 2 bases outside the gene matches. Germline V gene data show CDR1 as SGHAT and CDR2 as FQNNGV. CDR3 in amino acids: CASSFPSGYNEQFF. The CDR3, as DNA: TGTGCCAGCAGCTTCCCTAGCGGGTACAATGAGCAGTTCTTC.

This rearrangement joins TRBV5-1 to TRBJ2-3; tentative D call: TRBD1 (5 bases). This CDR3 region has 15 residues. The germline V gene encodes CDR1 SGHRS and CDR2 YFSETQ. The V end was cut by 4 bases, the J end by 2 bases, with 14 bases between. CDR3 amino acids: CASSPKAGITDTQYF. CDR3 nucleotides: TGCGCCAGCAGCCCTAAGGCAGGGATCACAGATACGCAGTATTTT.

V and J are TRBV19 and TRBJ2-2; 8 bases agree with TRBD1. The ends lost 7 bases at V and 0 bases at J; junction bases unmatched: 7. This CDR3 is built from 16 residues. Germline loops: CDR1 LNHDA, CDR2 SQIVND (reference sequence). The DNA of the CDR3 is TGTGCCAGTACGACAGGGGCTTGGGCGAACACCGGGGAGCTGTTTTTT. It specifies CASTTGAWANTGELFF.

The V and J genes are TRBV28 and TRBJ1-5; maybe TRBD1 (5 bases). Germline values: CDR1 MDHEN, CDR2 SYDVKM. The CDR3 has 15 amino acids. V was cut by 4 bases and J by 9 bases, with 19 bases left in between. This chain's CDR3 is CASSSRPTVIRPQHF. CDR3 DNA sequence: TGTGCCAGCAGTTCCCGGCCGACAGTAATACGGCCCCAGCATTTT.

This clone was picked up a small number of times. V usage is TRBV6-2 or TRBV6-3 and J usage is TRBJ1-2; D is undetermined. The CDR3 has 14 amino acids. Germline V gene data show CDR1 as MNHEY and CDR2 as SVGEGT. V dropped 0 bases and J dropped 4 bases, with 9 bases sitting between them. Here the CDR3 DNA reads TGTGCCAGCAGTTACTCTTCCACACCCTATGGCTACACCTTC. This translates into CASSYSSTPYGYTF.

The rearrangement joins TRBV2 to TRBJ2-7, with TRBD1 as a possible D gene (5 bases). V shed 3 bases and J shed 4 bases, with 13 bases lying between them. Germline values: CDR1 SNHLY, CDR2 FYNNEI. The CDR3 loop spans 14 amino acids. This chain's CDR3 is CASSESPGQYEQYF. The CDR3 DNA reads TGTGCCAGCAGTGAGTCGCCAGGACAATACGAGCAGTACTTC.

CDR3 sequence: CASSPGTSNEQFF. The CDR3 region has the DNA TGTGCCAGCAGCCCCGGGACTAGCAATGAGCAGTTCTTC. The chain recombines TRBV6-5 with TRBJ2-1, with 8 bases identical to TRBD2. From germline, CDR1 is MNHEY and CDR2 SVGAGI. V was clipped by 6 bases and J by 6 bases; unmatched bases: 4. CDR3 size: 13 residues.

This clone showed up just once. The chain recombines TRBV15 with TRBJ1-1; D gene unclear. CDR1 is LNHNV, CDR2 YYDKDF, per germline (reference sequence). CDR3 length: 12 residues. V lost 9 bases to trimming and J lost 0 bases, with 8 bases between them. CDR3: CATSLMNTEAFF. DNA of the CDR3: TGTGCCACGAGCTTAATGAACACTGAAGCTTTCTTT. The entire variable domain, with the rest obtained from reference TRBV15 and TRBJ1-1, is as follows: DAMVIQNPRYQVTQFGKPVTLSCSQTLNHNVMYWYQQKSSQAPKLLFHYYDKDFNNEADTPDNFQSRRPNTSFCFLDIRSPGLGDTAMYLCATSLMNTEAFFGQGTRLTVV.

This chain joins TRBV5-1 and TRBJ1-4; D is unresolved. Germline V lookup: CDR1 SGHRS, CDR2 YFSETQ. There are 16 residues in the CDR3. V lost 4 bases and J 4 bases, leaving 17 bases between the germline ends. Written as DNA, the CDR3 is TGCGCCAGCAGCAAGGGAGAAAGGAGCCATAATGAAAAACTGTTTTTT. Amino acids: CASSKGERSHNEKLFF.

CDR3 nucleotides: TGTGCCAGCAGCTTACGACAGGTGGAGGGCTACACCTTC. It is translated as CASSLRQVEGYTF. V usage is TRBV7-2 and J usage is TRBJ1-2, with D possibly being TRBD1 (6 bases). The CDR3 covers 13 residues. The germline gives CDR1 SGHTA, CDR2 FQGNSA. V was pared by 2 bases and J by 8 bases, with 12 bases between.

For the CDR3, the DNA is TGTGCCATCAGTGAAAGGGGATTTCCCCCTTATGGCTACACCTTC. Translating gives CAISERGFPPYGYTF. The gene calls are TRBV10-3 and TRBJ1-2; maybe TRBD1 (5 bases). V was trimmed by 3 bases and J by 5 bases, leaving 16 bases between them. This CDR3 spans 15 amino acids. Germline-derived CDR1 and CDR2 are ENHRY and SYGVKD.

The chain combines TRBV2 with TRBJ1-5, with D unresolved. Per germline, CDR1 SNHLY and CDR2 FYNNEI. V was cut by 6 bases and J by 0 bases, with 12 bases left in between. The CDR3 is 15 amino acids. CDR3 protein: CASSDPTNSNQPQHF. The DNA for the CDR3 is TGTGCCAGCAGCGACCCCACGAATAGCAATCAGCCCCAGCATTTT.

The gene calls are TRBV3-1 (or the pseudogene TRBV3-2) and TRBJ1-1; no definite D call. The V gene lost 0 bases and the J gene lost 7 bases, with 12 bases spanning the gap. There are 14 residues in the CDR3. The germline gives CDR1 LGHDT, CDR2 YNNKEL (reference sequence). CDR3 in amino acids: CASSQEDRGDEAFF. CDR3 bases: TGTGCCAGCAGCCAAGAAGATCGGGGTGATGAAGCTTTCTTT.